Listed below are T cell receptor beta chains from one sample, sequenced in a study of multiple sclerosis patients with progressive multifocal leukoencephalopathy. Here immunoSEQ multiplex PCR was the method, and the copy in TCRdb shows in-frame clones only, minus some. In the table there are around 25,000 clones, under 95% of which are singletons. Sequenced here: PBMCs, sampled from a patient treated with natalizumab. The receptors were sampled from a man aged 25 to 40 with multiple sclerosis. CDR3s leave out the opening cysteine and the closing phenylalanine or tryptophan. The order of the fields is clone size, V gene, J gene, CDR3 protein. Rows may omit the clone size; those that give it use once, few, many or a size class.

clone size: .
V gene: TRBV7-2
J gene: TRBJ2-1
CDR3 protein: ASSLDGTEYNEQF

clone size: .
V gene: TRBV19
J gene: TRBJ2-7
CDR3 protein: ASNSAGGYEQY

clone size: .
V gene: TRBV5-4
J gene: TRBJ2-1
CDR3 protein: ASSLAFHHEQF

clone size: .
V gene: TRBV11-3
J gene: TRBJ2-2
CDR3 protein: ASSFRQGGTGELF

clone size: .
V gene: TRBV29-1
J gene: TRBJ1-2
CDR3 protein: SVVGVRGYT

clone size: .
V gene: TRBV9
J gene: TRBJ2-1
CDR3 protein: ASSPWTDTPIQQF

clone size: .
V gene: TRBV19
J gene: TRBJ2-7
CDR3 protein: ASSSQHPGRSQ

clone size: .
V gene: TRBV6-5
J gene: TRBJ2-1
CDR3 protein: ASSRGQATVFKQF

clone size: .
V gene: TRBV7-2
J gene: TRBJ2-7
CDR3 protein: ASSLGGTGLGEQY

clone size: .
V gene: TRBV7-2
J gene: TRBJ1-1
CDR3 protein: ASSLSRGNTEAF

clone size: .
V gene: TRBV29-1
J gene: TRBJ1-1
CDR3 protein: SVGRSRNKNTEAF

clone size: .
V gene: TRBV7-2
J gene: TRBJ2-1
CDR3 protein: ASSLGLASDEQF

clone size: .
V gene: TRBV7-3
J gene: TRBJ2-7
CDR3 protein: ASSPPAPSGTYEQY

clone size: .
V gene: TRBV6-5
J gene: TRBJ2-1
CDR3 protein: ASSYKASSGSNEQF

clone size: .
V gene: TRBV2
J gene: TRBJ2-7
CDR3 protein: ASSDWYEQY

clone size: .
V gene: TRBV9
J gene: TRBJ2-2
CDR3 protein: ASSVTGVTGELF

clone size: .
V gene: TRBV20-1
J gene: TRBJ2-3
CDR3 protein: SAAYRDTQY

clone size: .
V gene: TRBV9
J gene: TRBJ1-3
CDR3 protein: ASSPGQGNTIY

clone size: .
V gene: TRBV9
J gene: TRBJ2-5
CDR3 protein: ASSVDPQAGGETQY

clone size: .
V gene: TRBV2
J gene: TRBJ2-2
CDR3 protein: ASAGGGELF

clone size: .
V gene: TRBV5-1
J gene: TRBJ1-1
CDR3 protein: ASSRTDRGTEAF

clone size: .
V gene: TRBV9
J gene: TRBJ1-5
CDR3 protein: ASSEEAGANQPQH

clone size: .
V gene: TRBV11-3
J gene: TRBJ2-1
CDR3 protein: ASSLRRGHNEQF

clone size: .
V gene: TRBV6-5
J gene: TRBJ2-5
CDR3 protein: ASSYYRGAGETQY

clone size: .
V gene: TRBV15
J gene: TRBJ2-5
CDR3 protein: ATSRQGAGTQY

clone size: .
V gene: TRBV27
J gene: TRBJ1-2
CDR3 protein: ATSPAAGGYGYT

clone size: .
V gene: TRBV30
J gene: TRBJ2-2
CDR3 protein: AWSVQGPRTGELF

clone size: .
V gene: TRBV4-3
J gene: TRBJ1-2
CDR3 protein: ASSQDRGSGGYT

clone size: .
V gene: TRBV9
J gene: TRBJ2-1
CDR3 protein: ASSVAREGEQF

clone size: once
V gene: TRBV14
J gene: TRBJ2-5
CDR3 protein: ASSQALDRPRETQY

clone size: .
V gene: TRBV6-5
J gene: TRBJ2-7
CDR3 protein: ASSYLYEQY

clone size: .
V gene: TRBV5-1
J gene: TRBJ1-5
CDR3 protein: ASSNGTGDGQPQH

clone size: .
V gene: TRBV6-5
J gene: TRBJ2-5
CDR3 protein: ASSYGTVGETQY

clone size: few
V gene: TRBV27
J gene: TRBJ1-4
CDR3 protein: ASSPIRGKLF

clone size: .
V gene: TRBV7-2
J gene: TRBJ2-1
CDR3 protein: ASSLAGWNYNEQF

clone size: .
V gene: TRBV6-5
J gene: TRBJ1-5
CDR3 protein: ASRPGPRKNQPQH